This TCR beta chain was identified in a study of cytomegalovirus exposure and HLA in healthy donors (TCRdb year 2017). About the investigation overall: An earlier analysis of fewer than 750 of the donors reported 250 to 350 Gb of sequence data and 100 million to 120 million unique TCR beta sequences obtained from some 170 million T cells. An earlier analysis of around 640 of the donors used high-throughput TCR beta sequencing to judge whether each TCR beta V gene segment behaved as functional or pseudogenic. A handful of DR-DQ haplotypes were handled as single units for association and clustering because linkage in the cohort was strong. On average, roughly 240,000 unique TCR beta nucleotide sequences were sequenced per donor among 398 genotyped donors of the cohort, with 15% to 20% of those sequences being non-productive. HLA typing included class I and class II loci at four-digit resolution. Roughly 320 gigabases of sequencing data and around 85 million unique TCR sequences made up an early release that covered approximately 650 HLA-typed donors. Rather than drawing on any new phenotypic data, the later analysis identified candidate immune exposures from TCR beta sequences and the way those sequences occurred across donors. Of the approximately 400 genotyped donors, 65% to 90% fell in the genetic ancestry cluster associated with self-reported Caucasian donors. The number of typed donors differed by locus: 629-630 for A, B, C, DRB1 and DQB1; 522 for DQA1; some 590 for DPA1; and around 490 for DPB1. Besides the first cohort of 666 subjects, a separate validation cohort made up of 120 or so different subjects was used. The aim of the study was to test whether cataloging public T cell receptors could identify signatures of past pathogen exposure. Using immunosequencing, the study profiled T cell repertoires from 500 to 800 subjects and related those repertoires to cytomegalovirus serostatus. To study patterns of TCR occurrence, a later analysis re-analyzed previously published TCR beta repertoires from under 750 donors and added high-resolution HLA genotyping. Donor age, sex, ethnicity and CMV serostatus were collected together with the repertoire data. Every discovery cohort repertoire had been produced on one sequencing platform. A later genetic analysis took genome-wide SNP genotypes for about three fifths of the roughly 670 donors and used that subset as a discovery cohort. High-throughput TCR immunosequencing, statistical association of individual TCRs with disease status, and machine learning were combined to predict cytomegalovirus infection status.

The cohort was made up of roughly 670 healthy bone marrow donors. All cohort members were sampled while nominally healthy, although unrecorded immune exposures were likely present. The donor tested CMV seropositive, placing the donor among the 289 seropositive members of the cohort. A peripheral blood sample was collected from each donor, and TCR beta sequencing was performed on peripheral blood mononuclear cells. The Qiagen DNeasy Blood Extraction Kit was used to extract genomic DNA from the blood cell samples. Note on this clone: Its target antigen remains unknown. One base away there is no much larger clone; base qualities are not given.

On the study overall, not on this receptor specifically: In a later analysis, over 15,000 TCR beta sequences were associated with specific HLA alleles at a false discovery rate of 0.05. A later analysis found that most CMV-associated TCR beta chains appeared HLA-restricted, with HLA associations seemingly driven largely by CMV exposure. Most TCR sequences were observed very rarely across donors, whereas some public TCRs were present in many individuals. The study listed 170 or so TCR beta chains as associated with cytomegalovirus. Compared with the approximately 600-donor mean, donors in an Asian-associated ancestry cluster had fewer N-insertions in productive TCRs, according to a later genetic analysis. The authors suggested that the approach could potentially be extended to other disease states and immunological phenotypes. Fewer than 20 rarely observed V segments, including chromosome 9 orphons, were excluded from the earlier analysis of about 600 of the donors because counts were too low. When HLA alleles, especially DR and DQ, strongly co-occurred, TCR associations were difficult to assign to individual alleles. An association between a missense DCLRE1C variant and V-gene and J-gene trimming of TCR beta chains was found in a later genetic analysis and replicated in an independent cohort. Compared with equally common non-associated chains, HLA-associated TCR beta chains in a later analysis were more clonally expanded and had lower generation probabilities. A further reported finding was that TCR beta sequences accurately predicted the HLA-A and HLA-B alleles for most subjects in the first cohort. In both the original and validation cohorts, the classifier was reported to diagnose cytomegalovirus status with high specificity and sensitivity. A later analysis reported that several top co-occurrence clusters appeared linked to parvovirus B19, influenza, CMV and Epstein-Barr virus. In this cohort, only TCR beta chains were sequenced, and detectable features were limited by the absence of alpha or paired-chain data. Correlated functional status among segregating V segments might be attributable to linkage disequilibrium, but an unknown experimental factor could not be ruled out. Immune exposure information for the cohort was limited to CMV serostatus. In an earlier analysis of fewer than 700 of the donors, most TCR beta V segments appeared in productive rearrangements about 90% or about 30% of the time, broadly matching IMGT annotations. A later analysis found that TCR association rates varied across HLA loci, with DRB1 alleles showing the most associated TCRs and HLA-C alleles the fewest. Presence/absence analyses assumed roughly uniform sequencing depth across donors, an assumption that may not hold. A cluster of highly shared sequence variants was judged likely to be a technical artifact of the sequencing pipeline. A few of the identified cytomegalovirus-associated TCR beta chains were confirmed in vitro to be specific for cytomegalovirus antigens. HLA typing was unavailable for some donors at each locus, so association tests used only the typed subset.

The method was the immunoSEQ multiplex PCR assay. A mixture of 60 forward primers for TCR Vbeta segments and 13 reverse primers for TCR Jbeta segments was used in the multiplex PCR. A multiplex PCR assay on genomic DNA amplified the CDR3 region of rearranged TCR beta genes. Amplified TCR beta libraries were sequenced as 87-base-pair reads on the Illumina HiSeq System. The authors' analysis ran thus. In a later analysis, 80 million or so unique TCR beta chains were counted across the approximately 640 repertoires, and around 10 million of these chains were shared by at least two donors. A nearest-neighbor algorithm error-corrected the raw reads and collapsed the reads into unique sequences, merging closely related sequences to remove PCR and sequencing errors. Alignment of CDR3 sequences to IMGT reference sequences was used to assign V, D and J gene segments. For a sequence to be retained, at least a six-nucleotide match to both a V gene segment and a J gene segment was required. Rearrangements were called productive when the CDR3 lacked stop codons and stayed in frame with V and J; all others were non-productive. Following IMGT convention, CDR3 was defined as the stretch from the second conserved V-encoded cysteine up to the conserved J-encoded phenylalanine. The earlier analysis of some 550 of the donors excluded any sequence lacking an unambiguous match to a single V gene segment. An earlier analysis of a few hundred of the donors called V segments functional above 56.7% productive rearrangements and segregating when the between-donor standard deviation exceeded 5%. A statistical classification framework was built to diagnose cytomegalovirus status from the catalog of TCR beta chain sequences. V and J gene assignment, in a later analysis, came from comparing TCR nucleotide sequences with IMGT/GENE-DB human TR gene sequences. Using the TCRdist pipeline, a later analysis assigned CDR3 sequences along with most-parsimonious VDJ recombination scenarios. In a later analysis, each TCR beta chain was defined by its CDR3 amino acid sequence together with its V-gene family, and reads lacking a unique V-gene family were excluded. In a later analysis, around 600 highly shared, low-generation-probability nucleotide sequences were removed to address suspected cross-contamination and a sequencing artifact. For each public chain, a later analysis derived a clonal expansion index from normalized ranks of inferred template counts within each repertoire. Generation probabilities in a later analysis came from a VDJ recombination model fitted to out-of-frame rearrangements, and those results were checked against IGoR. A later analysis scored TCR-TCR, TCR-HLA and TCR-CMV co-occurrence with hypergeometric tests, applying a repertoire-size bias correction to TCR pairs. In a later analysis, false discovery rates were estimated by permuting HLA or CMV assignments 20 times. In a later analysis, co-occurring TCRs were grouped with DBSCAN, and TCRdist sequence similarity was added when clustering was performed within HLA-allele-positive subsets. For co-occurrence clustering, repertoires with fewer than 30,000 or more than 120,000 public chains were excluded, along with five or six repertoires with anomalous nucleotide sharing. TCRdb re-hosts the immuneACCESS table, in-frame sequences only. Its copies lack some clones; in the studies checked, an unresolved V gene accounts for under half of them, and the cause for the rest is not known. V, J and clone size are taken as reported in that table, and D and trimming were inferred from the DNA itself. The sample has about 110,000 clones on record, approximately 70% of them singletons. The ten largest account for 9.5% to 13% of the sample.

This receptor was obtained from a man in his forties or fifties in good health and CMV-seropositive. The sample comprised PBMCs.

The sequence in DNA is TGTGCCAGCCGGGAGTTGGGCACAGATACGCAGTATTTT. Its product reads: CASRELGTDTQYF. The chain was built from TRBV7-7 and TRBJ2-3; possibly the D gene is TRBD2, per 6 matching bases. Trimming at the junction amounts to 8 bases on V and 1 base on J, and the germline ends lie 10 bases apart. Per the germline V gene (reference sequence), SSHAT is the CDR1 and FNYEAQ is the CDR2. The CDR3 has 13 amino acids, counting the end cysteine and phenylalanine. The kept DNA is CDR3 alone, 39 bases in frame from the first base. Reference TRBV7-7 and TRBJ2-3 genes cover what lies past the CDR3, so the full variable domain is GAGVSQSPRYKVTKRGQDVTLRCDPISSHATLYWYQQALGQGPEFLTYFNYEAQPDKSGLPSDRFSAERPEGSISTLTIQRTEQRDSAMYRCASRELGTDTQYFGPGTRLTVL.